These 5 T cell receptor beta chains share one sample of origin, sequenced in a study of spatial heterogeneity in lung cancer. Study results and caveats: Tumor mutation counts were tracked by expanded intratumoral alpha and beta TCR counts.

Each CDR3 protein is one row after TCRdb ran MiXCR on the 5' RACE reads. The sample lists around 15,000 distinct CDR3 sequences, 6.5% to 8.5% occurring once. These TCRs are of unknown antigen specificity. The time point is: sample taken at primary tumor resection. The sample here was lung tumor tissue, taken at surgery. These TCRs come from a female donor with early-stage non-small cell lung cancer.

This clonotype showed up many times. In a library made to pick up alpha chains, this beta chain is a stray read with a size that means little. The CDR3, as DNA: TGCGCCAGCAGCGTGAACAGGGCCTACGGGGAGCTGTTTTTT. It translates to CASSVNRAYGELFF. The V gene is TRBV5-1, the J gene TRBJ2-2; perhaps TRBD1 as D (6 bases). Germline V gives CDR1 SGHRS, CDR2 YFSETQ. The V end was cut by 4 bases, the J end by 7 bases, with 14 bases between. The CDR3 is made up of 14 amino acids. Complete variable domain (other parts from reference TRBV5-1 and TRBJ2-2): KAGVTQTPRYLIKTRGQQVTLSCSPISGHRSVSWYQQTPGQGLQFLFEYFSETQRNKGNFPGRFSGRQFSNSRSEMNVSTLELGDSALYLCASSVNRAYGELFFGEGSRLTVL.

This clonotype has ten or more counts. In a library made to pick up alpha chains, this beta chain is a stray read with a size that means little. The gene calls are TRBV5-1 and TRBJ2-2; possible D gene TRBD1, 6 bases. The CDR3 has 15 residues. V lost 3 bases to trimming and J lost 1 base, with 10 bases between them. Germline V CDR1 and CDR2: SGHRS, YFSETQ. The CDR3 region is CASSSVTGNTGELFF. The CDR3 DNA reads as TGCGCCAGCAGCTCGGTGACAGGGAACACCGGGGAGCTGTTTTTT.

This clonotype was counted many times. This beta chain is a stray read from a library made for alpha chains; its abundance is not meaningful. This chain joins TRBV11-2 and TRBJ1-6; TRBD1 is a possible D gene (6 bases). Germline V gives CDR1 SGHAT, CDR2 FQNNGV. The CDR3 loop spans 13 amino acids. Trimming took 4 bases from V and 10 from J, leaving 11 bases between them. The CDR3 loop is CASSYRDGSPLHF. The DNA for the CDR3 is TGTGCCAGCAGCTACAGGGATGGATCACCCCTCCACTTT.

This clonotype came up a few times. Because the library targeted alpha chains, this beta chain is an off-target read whose size means little. The V and J genes are TRBV14 and TRBJ2-3; D gene uncertain. V gave up 0 bases and J gave up 4 bases, with 11 bases separating them. Germline assignment: CDR1 SGHDN and CDR2 FVKESK. The CDR3 totals 15 residues. CDR3 protein: CASSQDWSSPDTQYF. CDR3 DNA: TGTGCCAGCAGCCAAGATTGGAGTTCCCCAGATACGCAGTATTTT.

This clonotype has just a few counts. In a library made to pick up alpha chains, this beta chain is a stray read with a size that means little. CDR3 DNA: TGTGCCAGCAGTCCCCGGCAGGGGGCCCTTTCTGAGCAGTTCTTC. This sequence encodes CASSPRQGALSEQFF. This chain links TRBV12-3 or TRBV12-4 with TRBJ2-1; 8 bases align to TRBD1. The length of the CDR3 is 15 residues. V lost 5 bases to trimming and J lost 9 bases; unmatched junction nucleotides: 12.